Listed below are T cell receptor beta chains from one sample, sequenced in a study of persistence of HIV-infected CD4 T cells. Clones were read by immunoSEQ multiplex PCR, and TCRdb kept only the in-frame ones, dropping some. This table holds 50,000 or so clones, about 80% found once. These TCRs' antigens remain unknown. The starting material was CD4+ T cells sorted from PBMCs after approximately 19-hour stimulation, obtained from a patient who received antiretroviral therapy. The receptors were sampled from an adult man with HIV who was CMV-seropositive. Each CDR3 is given with its conserved first and last residue. A D gene is named only where the DNA matches it firmly. Clone sizes are given selectively: once, few, many, or a class where the clone is expanded.

J gene,clone size,V gene,D gene,CDR3 length,CDR3 DNA,CDR3 protein
TRBJ1-3,-,TRBV7-8,TRBD1,14,TGTGCCAGCAGCCGGGGACAGGGGGCTCACACCATATATTTT,CASSRGQGAHTIYF
TRBJ1-6,-,TRBV4-1,TRBD1,17,TGCGCCAGCAGCCAGACGGACAGGGGGGGGTCTGGTTCACCCCTCCACTTT,CASSQTDRGGSGSPLHF
TRBJ2-2,-,TRBV6-5,TRBD1,15,TGTGCCAGCAGGACAGGGACGGAGAACACCGGGGAGCTGTTTTTT,CASRTGTENTGELFF
TRBJ1-1,-,TRBV27,TRBD1,15,TGTGCCAGCAGTTCGCGACAGGGATTAGGCACTGAAGCTTTCTTT,CASSSRQGLGTEAFF
TRBJ1-1,once,TRBV6-1,-,14,TGTGCCAGCAGTGAAGCGCGGCGGCAGACTGAAGCTTTCTTT,CASSEARRQTEAFF
TRBJ1-2,-,TRBV6-5,-,12,TGTGCCAGCAGCAGGGAAAACTATGGCTACACCTTC,CASSRENYGYTF
TRBJ1-2,-,TRBV6-1,-,14,TGTGCCAGCAGTGAGTCGAGCGGCCCCTATGGCTACACCTTC,CASSESSGPYGYTF
TRBJ1-2,-,TRBV6-6,-,13,TGTGCCAGCAGTGGGGGCGCTAACTATGGCTACACCTTC,CASSGGANYGYTF
TRBJ2-1,-,TRBV14,-,15,TGTGCCAGCAGCCTACTAACTAGTACTACAGGAGTGCAGTTCTTC,CASSLLTSTTGVQFF
TRBJ2-7,-,TRBV11-2,TRBD2,15,TGTGCCAGCAGCTTAGCCCCGGGACTAGCTTACGAGCAGTACTTC,CASSLAPGLAYEQYF
TRBJ2-1,-,TRBV24-1,TRBD2,17,TGTGCCACCAGTGACCCAAGGACTAGCGGGAGGGACAATGAGCAGTTCTTC,CATSDPRTSGRDNEQFF
TRBJ1-1,few,TRBV19,TRBD1,17,TGTGCCAGTAGCACTGGGACAGCTATTGGTTTGAACACTGAAGCTTTCTTT,CASSTGTAIGLNTEAFF
TRBJ2-3,-,TRBV5-6,-,11,TGTGCCAGCAGCCGAGATAATACGCAGTATTTT,CASSRDNTQYF
TRBJ1-3,-,TRBV5-1,-,15,TGCGCCAGCAGCGCCGCTACCGGGCCTGGAAACACCATATATTTT,CASSAATGPGNTIYF
TRBJ2-7,few,TRBV3-1/TRBV3-2,-,13,TGTGCCAGCAGCCAAGCCAGGGGATACGAGCAGTACTTC,CASSQARGYEQYF
TRBJ2-3,-,TRBV19,TRBD2,16,TGTGCCAGTAGTACTAGCGGGGGGCTTTCCACAGATACGCAGTATTTT,CASSTSGGLSTDTQYF
TRBJ1-5,-,TRBV6-5,TRBD1,15,TGTGCCAGCAGTTCGCTGACAGGGACGGACCAGCCCCAGCATTTT,CASSSLTGTDQPQHF
TRBJ2-5,-,TRBV5-1,-,15,TGCGCCAGCAGCTTGCTCATCGGCAGGGGAGAGACCCAGTACTTC,CASSLLIGRGETQYF
TRBJ1-2,-,TRBV12-3/TRBV12-4,-,12,TGTGCCAGCAGTTTAAGCTTGGGGGGCTACACCTTC,CASSLSLGGYTF
TRBJ1-2,-,TRBV27,-,15,TGTGCCAGCAGTTTAGATCGGGCACCAGGCTATGGCTACACCTTC,CASSLDRAPGYGYTF
TRBJ2-7,-,TRBV29-1,TRBD1,13,TGCAGCGCCCGAGGGACAGTTGCCTACGAGCAGTACTTC,CSARGTVAYEQYF
TRBJ1-6,-,TRBV4-3,-,16,TGCGCCAGCAGCCAAGGGGGGGCAGGGACGACCTCACCCCTCCACTTT,CASSQGGAGTTSPLHF
TRBJ2-2,-,TRBV7-9,-,15,TGTGCCAGCAGTCAAGGGCAGCGAAACACCGGGGAGCTGTTTTTT,CASSQGQRNTGELFF
TRBJ1-3,-,TRBV29-1,TRBD1,14,TGCAGCGTGTCGGGACAGGGGATCGGAAACACCATATATTTT,CSVSGQGIGNTIYF
TRBJ1-1,-,TRBV11-1,TRBD1,13,TGTGCCAGCAGCTTAACAGGGGGCACTGAAGCTTTCTTT,CASSLTGGTEAFF
TRBJ1-2,-,TRBV30,TRBD1,13,TGTGCCTGGAGTCCGGGACAGGGAAGAAGCTACACCTTC,CAWSPGQGRSYTF